The 27 T cell receptor beta chains below come from one sample, sequenced in a study of Tregs in tolerant kidney transplant recipients. Profiled with immunoSEQ multiplex PCR; TCRdb holds only in-frame clones, not every one. Of some 50,000 clones listed, over 85% are singletons. The nonmyeloablative bone marrow transplants came from related graft donors, with transient mixed chimerism. The specimen comprised CD8+ T cells from blood (PBMCs), sampled 12 months after the transplant. These receptors all stem from a human patient who received a combined kidney and bone marrow transplant. Some of these T cells may belong to the graft donor.

V gene TRBV9 combines with J gene TRBJ2-7; a possible D gene is TRBD1 (5 bases). The V end lost 0 bases, the J end lost 6 bases, and 7 bases lay between the germline ends. The CDR3 runs 12 residues. Germline CDR1 SGDLS, CDR2 YYNGEE. CDR3 amino acids: CASSVDRGEQYF. The CDR3 nucleotides read TGTGCCAGCAGCGTAGATAGGGGCGAGCAGTACTTC.

The J gene is TRBJ1-1, the V gene TRBV11-3; 7 bases agree with TRBD1. Germline lookup yields CDR1 SGHNT and CDR2 YENEEA. Germline trimming cut 4 bases from V and 6 bases from J; bases unmatched to any gene: 5. The CDR3 is made up of 13 amino acids. CDR3 sequence reads: CASSYRGDSEAFF. The CDR3 nucleotides read TGTGCCAGCAGCTACAGGGGAGACTCTGAAGCTTTCTTT.

The J gene is TRBJ2-3, the V gene TRBV12-5; TRBD1 matches at 8 bases. The germline V gene has CDR1 LGHNT and CDR2 FRNRAP. V gave up 1 base and J gave up 6 bases; unmatched junction bases: 9. The length of the CDR3 is 16 residues. As DNA, the CDR3 is TGTGCTAGTGGTTTGGGAGGGACAGGATCTCCGGATACGCAGTATTTT. Translation gives CASGLGGTGSPDTQYF.

The rearrangement uses TRBV11-2 and TRBJ2-5; 9 bases are a match to TRBD2. The end of the DNA is better explained by TRBJ2-7, so the J call may be wrong. In germline, CDR1 is SGHAT, CDR2 FQNNGV. This CDR3 is 14 amino acids long. CDR3 region: CASSLGSGGYEQYF. CDR3 nucleotide sequence: TGTGCCAGCAGCTTGGGTAGCGGGGGTTACGAGCAGTACTTC.

J is TRBJ2-3 and V is TRBV2, with TRBD2 as a possible D gene (5 bases). In germline, CDR1 is SNHLY, CDR2 FYNNEI. Between the trimmed V and J ends, which lost 7 bases and 1 base, there was a span of 12 bases. The CDR3 is 14 residues long. CDR3 residues: CASNEGLGTDTQYF. CDR3 DNA sequence: TGTGCCAGCAACGAGGGTCTAGGCACAGATACGCAGTATTTT.

The chain links TRBV13 to TRBJ2-3; 12 bases fit TRBD2. Germline V gene lookup returns CDR1 PRHDT and CDR2 FYEKMQ (reference sequence). Trimming removed 5 bases from V and 10 bases from J; junction bases left unmatched: 7. The CDR3 has 14 residues. The chain's CDR3 is CASSPGLAGSSQYF. The CDR3 nucleotides read TGTGCCAGCAGCCCAGGACTAGCGGGATCGTCGCAGTATTTT.

The CDR3: CAWMTGTGPNEQYF. In DNA form, the CDR3 reads TGTGCCTGGATGACCGGGACAGGGCCTAATGAGCAGTACTTC. J is TRBJ2-7 and V is TRBV30; TRBD1 agrees at 9 bases. The germline CDR1 and CDR2 sequences are GTSNPN and SVGIG (reference sequence). The CDR3 consists of 14 residues. J gave up 7 bases and V 4 bases, and 11 bases lay outside the gene matches.

The chain uses TRBV5-1 and TRBJ1-1; no clear D gene. The CDR3 runs to 13 residues. The ends were cut back, 0 bases at V and 5 bases at J, with 8 bases in the middle. CDR1 SGHRS and CDR2 YFSETQ come from the germline V gene. Here the CDR3 DNA reads TGCGCCAGCAGCTTGGAGGGCGGGACTGAAGCTTTCTTT. Protein: CASSLEGGTEAFF.

The chain recombines TRBV9 with TRBJ2-6; TRBD1 matches at 7 bases. The CDR3 covers 15 residues. Germline V gives CDR1 SGDLS, CDR2 YYNGEE. The V segment lost 0 bases and the J segment 4 bases; nucleotides outside the gene matches: 1. The DNA for the CDR3 is TGTGCCAGCAGCGTAGACAGGGGCGGGGCCAACGTCCTGACTTTC. Translation gives CASSVDRGGANVLTF.

The chain joins TRBV9 to TRBJ2-7; 11 nucleotides line up with TRBD2. This CDR3 spans 16 amino acids. In germline, CDR1 is SGDLS, CDR2 YYNGEE. J lost 3 bases, V lost 0 bases, and 5 bases had no gene match. The CDR3 loop reads CASSVGPGLADYEQYF. DNA for the CDR3: TGTGCCAGCAGCGTAGGTCCGGGACTAGCGGACTACGAGCAGTACTTC.

The chain recombines TRBV4-1 with TRBJ1-5; 10 positions agree with TRBD1. Losses at the gene ends were 1 base for V and 6 bases for J; bases not matched to a gene: 6. Germline V gene data show CDR1 as MGHRA and CDR2 as YSYEKL. There are 16 residues in the CDR3. The CDR3 region has the DNA TGCGCCAGCAGCCAAGCCTTGACAGGGGGCGGTCAGCCCCAGCATTTT. Translation gives CASSQALTGGGQPQHF.

There are a few counts of this clone. The rearrangement joins TRBV5-4 to TRBJ2-5; D gene uncertain. Deletions cut 7 bases from V and 0 bases from J, with 10 bases between. Germline V CDR1 and CDR2: SGHNT, YYREEE (reference sequence). The CDR3 length is 13 residues. CDR3 region: CASAVTYQETQYF. CDR3 nucleotides: TGTGCCAGCGCGGTCACGTACCAAGAGACCCAGTACTTC.

The sample holds one count of this clone. This chain joins TRBV27 and TRBJ1-5; a possible D gene is TRBD1 (6 bases). There are 17 residues in the CDR3. V lost 1 base, J lost 0 bases, and 13 bases lay in between. Germline V gene data show CDR1 as MNHEY and CDR2 as SMNVEV (reference sequence). CDR3 in DNA: TGTGCCAGCAGTTTATTTTGGGGGGGGGCTAGCAATCAGCCCCAGCATTTT. It translates to CASSLFWGGASNQPQHF.

The sample holds one count of this clone. V is TRBV4-3 and J is TRBJ2-7; D gene unclear. Trimming removed 0 bases at V and 0 bases at J, with 6 bases between. The CDR3 has 14 amino acids. Germline V gene lookup returns CDR1 LGHNA and CDR2 YSLEER. The CDR3 sequence is CASSQEKSSYEQYF. DNA of the CDR3: TGCGCCAGCAGCCAAGAGAAGAGCTCCTACGAGCAGTACTTC.

The chain combines TRBV30 with TRBJ2-7; D is possibly TRBD2 (5 bases). The CDR3 is made up of 13 amino acids. Germline lookup yields CDR1 GTSNPN and CDR2 SVGIG (reference sequence). V was clipped by 3 bases and J by 0 bases, with 9 bases between them. The CDR3 reads CAWSRDSSYEQYF. The CDR3 DNA sequence: TGTGCCTGGAGCCGGGATAGCTCCTACGAGCAGTACTTC.

The chain is built from TRBV6-1 and TRBJ1-1, with 7 bases identical to TRBD1. V trimming: 6 bases; J trimming: 6 bases; junction bases outside the gene matches: 19. Germline loops: CDR1 MNHNS, CDR2 SASEGT. The CDR3 has 17 amino acids. CDR3 nucleotide sequence: TGTGCCAGCAGGGAAACGACAGGGAGCCTGCGGGTCGCTGAAGCTTTCTTT. Protein sequence: CASRETTGSLRVAEAFF.

The rearrangement uses TRBV9 and TRBJ2-6; TRBD1 aligns across 9 bases. Germline V gives CDR1 SGDLS, CDR2 YYNGEE. Trimming took 5 bases from V and 0 from J; bases not matched to a gene: 3. This CDR3 comprises 16 residues. DNA of the CDR3: TGTGCCAGCAGGTCGACAGGGGGCTCTGGGGCCAACGTCCTGACTTTC. Protein sequence: CASRSTGGSGANVLTF.

V usage is TRBV25-1 and J usage is TRBJ2-2; 8 positions match TRBD1. V was clipped by 3 bases and J by 5 bases; unmatched bases: 11. Germline V gene sequence: CDR1 MGHDK, CDR2 SYGVNS. The CDR3 is made up of 17 amino acids. Written as DNA, the CDR3 is TGTGCCAGCAGTGAGATATTGACAGGGGTGGGAACCGGGGAGCTGTTTTTT. Translated: CASSEILTGVGTGELFF.

The chain is built from TRBV27 and TRBJ1-2, with 7 bases fitting TRBD1. This CDR3 is 14 amino acids long. Germline V lookup: CDR1 MNHEY, CDR2 SMNVEV (reference sequence). Trimming removed 2 bases from V and 6 bases from J; junction bases left unmatched: 6. CDR3 protein: CASSLVGGSNGYTF. The CDR3 coding sequence is TGTGCCAGCAGTTTAGTAGGGGGCAGTAATGGCTACACCTTC.

In this sample, this clone turned up a few times. The chain is built from TRBV9 and TRBJ2-3, with D possibly matching TRBD2 (5 bases). The CDR3 is 11 amino acids. With 3 bases removed from V and 6 bases from J, the gap between germline ends came to 5 bases. Germline V gene lookup returns CDR1 SGDLS and CDR2 YYNGEE. The CDR3 nucleotides read TGTGCCAGCAGCGGGAGGGATACGCAGTATTTT. This gives the protein CASSGRDTQYF.

J is TRBJ2-7 and V is TRBV2; D not certain. The CDR3 sequence is 15 residues long. The V end lost 7 bases, the J end lost 3 bases, and 19 bases lay between the germline ends. Germline-derived CDR1 and CDR2 are SNHLY and FYNNEI. The CDR3 loop reads CASNRRTTEIYEQYF. CDR3 DNA: TGTGCCAGCAACCGGCGCACGACTGAGATCTACGAGCAGTACTTC.

The CDR3 bases are TGTGCCAGCAGCTCGGCTCGGGGCGAGCAGTACTTC. This encodes CASSSARGEQYF. The chain couples TRBV7-6 to TRBJ2-7, with a possible D match to TRBD2 (5 bases). The length of the CDR3 is 12 residues. Germline lookup yields CDR1 SGHVS and CDR2 FNYEAQ. V shed 4 bases and J shed 6 bases, with 10 bases lying between them.

The chain links TRBV6-1 to TRBJ1-2; D remains ambiguous. This CDR3 is built from 12 residues. The germline V and J ends were trimmed by 4 bases and 9 bases, with 12 bases remaining between them. Germline V gene lookup returns CDR1 MNHNS and CDR2 SASEGT. In DNA form, the CDR3 reads TGTGCCAGCAGTGTTCTCCGGAGCCGCTACACCTTC. Its translation is CASSVLRSRYTF.

This clone appeared once. The chain joins TRBV6-5 to TRBJ1-2; a possible D gene is TRBD1 (5 bases). CDR3 size: 11 residues. Germline assignment: CDR1 MNHEY and CDR2 SVGAGI. The V end was cut by 5 bases, the J end by 4 bases, with 5 bases between. The CDR3 here is CASSDSYGYTF. The CDR3 DNA is TGTGCCAGCAGTGACAGCTATGGCTACACCTTC.

This clone was counted only a few times. CDR3 DNA: TGTGCCAGCAGCGCCGGGACAGGGGAAGGCTACGAGCAGTACTTC. It yields the protein CASSAGTGEGYEQYF. The chain is built from TRBV7-2 and TRBJ2-7; the match to TRBD1 covers 10 bases. This CDR3 has 15 residues. Germline loops: CDR1 SGHTA, CDR2 FQGNSA. V shed 5 bases and J 3 bases; nucleotides not matched to a gene: 7.

The rearrangement uses TRBV9 and TRBJ2-3, with a tentative D call TRBD2 (6 bases). The V gene lost 3 bases and the J gene lost 1 base, with 18 bases spanning the gap. The CDR3 is 17 amino acids. CDR1 is SGDLS and CDR2 is YYNGEE in the germline V gene. DNA of the CDR3: TGTGCCAGCAGCGGGGCCGGGTCCTGGGGGGGCACAGATACGCAGTATTTT. This codes for CASSGAGSWGGTDTQYF.

The V and J genes are TRBV7-2 and TRBJ2-5; perhaps TRBD1 as D (6 bases). Germline V gives CDR1 SGHTA, CDR2 FQGNSA. CDR3 length: 13 amino acids. V lost 1 base to trimming and J lost 11 bases, with 14 bases between them. The CDR3 reads CASSLERGWEQYF. CDR3 DNA: TGTGCCAGCAGCTTAGAGAGGGGGTGGGAGCAGTACTTC.